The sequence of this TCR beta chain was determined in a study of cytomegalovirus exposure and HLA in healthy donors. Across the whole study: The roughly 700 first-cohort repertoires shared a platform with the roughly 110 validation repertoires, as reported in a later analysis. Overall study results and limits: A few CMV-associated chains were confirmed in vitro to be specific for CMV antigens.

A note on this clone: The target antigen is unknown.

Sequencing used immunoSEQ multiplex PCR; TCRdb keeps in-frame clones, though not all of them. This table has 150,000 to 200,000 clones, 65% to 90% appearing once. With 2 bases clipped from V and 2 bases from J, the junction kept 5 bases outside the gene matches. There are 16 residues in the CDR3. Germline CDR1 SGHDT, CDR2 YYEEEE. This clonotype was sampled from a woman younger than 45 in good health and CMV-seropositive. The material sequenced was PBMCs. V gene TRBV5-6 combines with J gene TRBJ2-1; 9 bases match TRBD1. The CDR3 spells CASSFSGQGAYNEQFF. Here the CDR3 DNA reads TGTGCCAGCAGCTTTTCGGGACAGGGAGCCTACAATGAGCAGTTCTTC.